This record covers a single TCR beta chain. This CDR3 spans 15 amino acids. The germline V gene encodes CDR1 LNHDA and CDR2 SQIVND (reference sequence). V trimming: 3 bases; J trimming: 5 bases; junction bases outside the gene matches: 8. This specimen comes from a study of blood T cell repertoires in COVID-19. Overall study: Sites across the United States, Italy and Spain contributed samples from acute and convalescent COVID-19. Sample material is recorded as cDNA or gDNA derived from T cells, B-cell-depleted T cells, or PBMCs.

Authors' analysis steps: Nucleated cell number was recorded as an estimate derived from reference gene primer amplification. Here immunoSEQ multiplex PCR was the method, and the copy in TCRdb shows in-frame clones only, minus some. The D gene and trimming were derived from the DNA, and the V and J assignments and clone size from that table. The repertoire has roughly 57,000 clones, around three quarters of them found once; the top ten carry more than 2.5%. The sequence derives from a man aged 55 to 70 with acute or convalescent COVID-19. Source material: peripheral blood. The chain is built from TRBV19 and TRBJ2-3, with TRBD2 identical over 7 bases. Here the CDR3 DNA reads TGTGCCAGTAGTATTTCAGGACTAGATGGAGATACGCAGTATTTT. Translated, it gives CASSISGLDGDTQYF.